This section outlines one T cell receptor beta chain sequence together with its context. Its antigen is unidentified. The germline gives CDR1 SGHVS, CDR2 FQNEAQ. Trimming left V 2 bases short and J 6 bases short, with 9 bases between. This CDR3 spans 13 amino acids. This sample is drawn from a study of beta chain features in type 1 diabetes. In the study overall: Cell yields, gender and age were similar in healthy donors and patients.

cDNA synthesis used the whole RNA isolate, giving expressed TCRB sequences. Clones were read by immunoSEQ multiplex PCR, and TCRdb kept only the in-frame ones, dropping some. Of over 700,000 clones in the sample, 15% to 20% were seen once. Study-level findings and limits: Type 1 diabetes patients showed a moderate but significant shortening of TCRB CDR3s in all four CD4+ subsets.

Staining for CD45RO/CCR7/CD25/CD127/CD95/CD27 allowed sorting of CD4+ naive, central memory, regulatory and stem cell-like memory cells. Sequencing was done on a sample of naive CD4+ T cells from blood. The sequence came from a woman in her late teens or twenties in good health. V is TRBV7-8 and J is TRBJ2-3, with a weak D call TRBD1 (6 bases). The CDR3 nucleotides read TGTGCCAGCAGCTTACAGGGGTCGGATACGCAGTATTTT. It encodes CASSLQGSDTQYF.